A single T cell receptor beta chain is shown here with its context. This sample stems from a study of blood T cell repertoires in COVID-19. Across the whole study: Acute and convalescent COVID-19 samples came from the United States, Italy and Spain. T cells, B-cell-depleted T cells, or PBMCs provided the cDNA or gDNA that served as material.

Trimming removed 1 base from V and 2 bases from J; junction bases left unmatched: 3. The germline V gene has CDR1 LGHDT and CDR2 YNNKEL (reference sequence). The CDR3 is 15 amino acids. Per the original data handling: Amplification from reference gene primers served as the basis for estimated nucleated cell counts. The table came from immunoSEQ multiplex PCR; TCRdb's copy has only in-frame clones and leaves some out. V and J calls and clone size are those listed in that table; D and trimming were worked out from the DNA. The sample includes about 160,000 clones, 85% of them seen just once. The TCR originated in a human donor with acute or convalescent COVID-19. The donor label of this sample is uncertain. Input material: peripheral blood. The chain is built from TRBV3-1 (or the pseudogene TRBV3-2) and TRBJ2-3, with TRBD1 identical over 7 bases. Here the CDR3 reads CASSQGGGFTDTQYF. The CDR3 DNA follows: TGTGCCAGCAGCCAAGGAGGGGGCTTCACAGATACGCAGTATTTT.